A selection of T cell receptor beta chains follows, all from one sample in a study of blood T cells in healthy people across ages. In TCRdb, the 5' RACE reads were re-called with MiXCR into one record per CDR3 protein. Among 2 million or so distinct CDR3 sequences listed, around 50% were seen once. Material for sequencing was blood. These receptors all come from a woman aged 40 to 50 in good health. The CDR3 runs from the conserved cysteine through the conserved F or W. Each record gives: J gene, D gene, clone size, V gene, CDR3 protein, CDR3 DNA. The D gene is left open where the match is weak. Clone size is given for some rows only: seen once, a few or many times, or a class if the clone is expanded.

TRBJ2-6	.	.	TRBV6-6	CASLTGPGANVLTF	TGTGCCAGCCTTACAGGGCCCGGGGCCAACGTCCTGACTTTC
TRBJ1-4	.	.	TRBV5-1	CASSGAEEKLFF	TGCGCCAGCAGCGGAGCCGAGGAAAAACTGTTTTTT
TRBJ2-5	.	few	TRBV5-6	CASSLAAPETQYF	TGTGCCAGCAGCTTGGCCGCCCCCGAGACCCAGTACTTC
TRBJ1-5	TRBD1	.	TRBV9	CASSDGQGAVQHF	TGTGCCAGCAGCGACGGACAGGGGGCAGTCCAGCATTTT
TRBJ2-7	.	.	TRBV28	CASSLRQGLNEQYF	TGTGCCAGCAGTTTAAGGCAGGGATTGAACGAGCAGTACTTC
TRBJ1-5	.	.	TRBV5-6	CASSLSGTAKQPQHF	TGTGCCAGCAGCTTGTCTGGGACGGCAAAGCAGCCCCAGCATTTT
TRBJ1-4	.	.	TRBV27	CASSSLGAGEKLFF	TGTGCCAGCAGTTCCCTGGGGGCAGGGGAAAAACTGTTTTTT
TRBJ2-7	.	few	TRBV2	CAILLLGGSYEQYF	TGTGCCATCCTTCTTTTAGGGGGGTCCTACGAGCAGTACTTC
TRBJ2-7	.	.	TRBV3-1	CASSQESLVNYEQYF	TGTGCCAGCAGCCAAGAATCGCTAGTTAACTACGAGCAGTACTTC
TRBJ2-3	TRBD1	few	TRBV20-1	CSAQRQGFSADTQYF	TGCAGTGCTCAAAGACAGGGCTTTTCTGCGGATACGCAGTATTTT
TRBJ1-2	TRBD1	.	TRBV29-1	CSGSDRLNYGYTF	TGCAGCGGGTCGGACAGGCTGAACTATGGCTACACCTTC
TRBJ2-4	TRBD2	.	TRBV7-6	CASSPGGGPAKNIQYF	TGTGCCAGCAGCCCGGGGGGAGGGCCAGCCAAAAACATTCAGTACTTC
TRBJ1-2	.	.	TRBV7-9	CASSLESTGGYTF	TGTGCCAGCAGCCTGGAATCGACGGGGGGCTACACCTTC
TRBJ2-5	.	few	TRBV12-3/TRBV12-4	CASSFGPTAQETQYF	TGTGCCAGCAGTTTTGGGCCCACCGCACAAGAGACCCAGTACTTC
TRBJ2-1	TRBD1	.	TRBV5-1	CASSLPGTGINEQFF	TGCGCCAGCAGCTTACCCGGGACAGGGATCAATGAGCAGTTCTTC
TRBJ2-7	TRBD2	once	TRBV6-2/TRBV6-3	CASQTGTRNMYEQYF	TGTGCCAGCCAAACAGGGACTAGGAACATGTACGAGCAGTACTTC
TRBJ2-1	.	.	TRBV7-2	CASRLGLNEQFF	TGTGCCAGCAGACTGGGCCTGAATGAGCAGTTCTTC
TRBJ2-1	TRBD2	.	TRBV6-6	CASSQTGTRHNEQFF	TGTGCCAGCAGTCAAACCGGGACTAGGCACAATGAGCAGTTCTTC
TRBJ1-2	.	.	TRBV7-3	CASSLIVSADAGGYTF	TGTGCCAGCAGCTTAATTGTCTCGGCGGACGCGGGGGGCTACACCTTC
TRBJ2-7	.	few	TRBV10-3	CAISEDKSYEQYF	TGTGCCATCAGTGAGGACAAGTCCTACGAGCAGTACTTC
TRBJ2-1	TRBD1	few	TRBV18	CASSPPGQGYDEQFF	TGTGCCAGCTCACCACCGGGACAGGGGTATGATGAGCAGTTCTTC
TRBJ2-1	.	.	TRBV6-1	CASSRGTSQPSYNEQFF	TGTGCCAGCAGCCGCGGGACTTCCCAACCCTCCTACAATGAGCAGTTCTTC
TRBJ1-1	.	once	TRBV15	CATSRAKLAEAFF	TGTGCCACCAGCAGAGCTAAACTCGCTGAAGCTTTCTTT
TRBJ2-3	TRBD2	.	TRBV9	CASSVISGGAADTQYF	TGTGCCAGCAGCGTAATTAGCGGGGGGGCGGCAGATACGCAGTATTTT
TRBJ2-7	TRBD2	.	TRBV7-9	CASSRVGGAYEQYF	TGTGCCAGCAGCCGAGTCGGGGGGGCCTACGAGCAGTACTTC
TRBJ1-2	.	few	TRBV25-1	CASTRDSYGYTF	TGTGCCAGCACCCGCGACAGCTATGGCTACACCTTC
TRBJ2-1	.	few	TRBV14	CASSQVRANEQFF	TGTGCCAGCAGCCAAGTCAGGGCAAATGAGCAGTTCTTC
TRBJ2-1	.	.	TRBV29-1	CSVTSMEHARSEQFF	TGCAGCGTCACCTCGATGGAACACGCCCGAAGCGAGCAGTTCTTC
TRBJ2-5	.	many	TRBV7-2	CASSLVGSDQETQYF	TGTGCCAGCAGCTTAGTTGGGAGTGATCAAGAGACCCAGTACTTC
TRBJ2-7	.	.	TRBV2	CASSDGAGRIYEQYF	TGTGCCAGCAGTGACGGGGCAGGTAGAATCTACGAGCAGTACTTC
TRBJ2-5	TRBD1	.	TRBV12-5	CASASVQGARETQYF	TGTGCTAGTGCCAGCGTCCAGGGGGCACGAGAGACCCAGTACTTC
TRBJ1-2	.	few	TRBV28	CASSLGGPYGYTF	TGTGCCAGCAGTTTGGGGGGGCCTTATGGCTACACCTTC
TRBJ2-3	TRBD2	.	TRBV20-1	CSARDVASGCCTDTQYF	TGCAGTGCTAGAGATGTCGCTAGCGGGTGTTGCACAGATACGCAGTATTTT
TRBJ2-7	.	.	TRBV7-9	CASSGGGQRGLPYEQYF	TGTGCCAGCAGCGGAGGGGGACAAAGGGGGTTGCCGTACGAGCAGTACTTC
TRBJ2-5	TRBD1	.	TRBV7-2	CASSVDRGDNGQYF	TGTGCCAGCAGCGTGGACAGGGGCGACAACGGGCAGTACTTC
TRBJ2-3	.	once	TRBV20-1	CSAEDDTQYF	TGCAGTGCTGAGGACGATACGCAGTATTTT
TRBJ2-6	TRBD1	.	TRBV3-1	CASSALRDSASGANVLTF	TGTGCCAGCAGCGCACTCCGGGACAGTGCTTCTGGGGCCAACGTCCTGACTTTC
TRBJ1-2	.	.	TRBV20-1	CSASDTPESGYTF	TGCAGTGCTAGCGACACACCTGAAAGTGGCTACACCTTC
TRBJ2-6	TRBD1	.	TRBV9	CASSVRGTGASGANVLTF	TGTGCCAGCAGCGTAAGAGGGACAGGGGCTTCTGGGGCCAACGTCCTGACTTTC
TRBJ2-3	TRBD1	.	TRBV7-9	CASSLVNLRDRDTDTQYF	TGTGCCAGCAGCTTAGTAAACCTCCGGGACAGGGACACAGATACGCAGTATTTT
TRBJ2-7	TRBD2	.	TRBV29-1	CSVEGRGAYEQYF	TGCAGCGTTGAAGGTCGGGGGGCCTACGAGCAGTACTTC
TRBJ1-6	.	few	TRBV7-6	CDSTGGRSSYNSPLHF	TGTGACTCAACCGGGGGACGTAGCTCCTATAATTCACCCCTCCACTTT
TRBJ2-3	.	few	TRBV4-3	CASSQGYRGTDTQYF	TGCGCCAGCAGCCAGGGCTACCGGGGCACAGATACGCAGTATTTT